This paragraph reports one T cell receptor beta chain. Its matching antigen is unknown. The junction does not match germline at one end; this may be a read error. The template was RNA from unsorted bulk tissue. Donors were chemotherapy-naive, newly diagnosed lung cancer surgical patients in China, August–late 2014. These data come from a study of tumor and adjacent non-tumor tissue in lung cancer. Looking at the study overall: There were 12 adenocarcinoma, a couple of squamous cell carcinoma and 1 small cell lung cancer cases. The study's findings and limits: Significantly higher TCR diversity was found in tumor than normal lung.

TCRbeta libraries were built with three rounds of nested PCR, modified from ARM-PCR. TCRdb re-called the multiplex PCR reads with MiXCR, one entry per CDR3 protein. The data show 200,000 to 250,000 distinct CDR3 sequences, 71% seen once. The CDR3 is 11 residues long. The chain recombines TRBV12-3 or TRBV12-4 with TRBJ1-3; D uncertain. The sequence was obtained from a man in his sixties with non-small cell lung cancer. Input material: lung tumor tissue. The CDR3: CASILGKTIYF. DNA for the CDR3: TGTGCCAGCATTCTTGGAAAGACCATATATTTT.